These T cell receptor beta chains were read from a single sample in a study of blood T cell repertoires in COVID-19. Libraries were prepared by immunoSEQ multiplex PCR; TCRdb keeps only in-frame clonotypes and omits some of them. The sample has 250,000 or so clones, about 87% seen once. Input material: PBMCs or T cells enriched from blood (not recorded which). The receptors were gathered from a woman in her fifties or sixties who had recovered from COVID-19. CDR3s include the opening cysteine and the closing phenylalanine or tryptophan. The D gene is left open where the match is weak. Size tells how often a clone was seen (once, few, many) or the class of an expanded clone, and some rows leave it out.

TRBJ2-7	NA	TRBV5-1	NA	TGCGCCAGCAGCGCGGGGTTGGGGGACTACGAGCAGTACTTC	CASSAGLGDYEQYF
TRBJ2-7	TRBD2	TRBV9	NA	TGTGCCAGCAGCGTAGAAGGGACTAGCGACTACGAGCAGTACTTC	CASSVEGTSDYEQYF
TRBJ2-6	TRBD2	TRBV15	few	TGTGCCACCAGCAGTCAGACTAGCAGCTCTGGGGCCAACGTCCTGACTTTC	CATSSQTSSSGANVLTF
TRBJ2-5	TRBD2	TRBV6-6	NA	TGTGCCAGCAGTTCCGGGACTAGCGGGTTTCAAGAGACCCAGTACTTC	CASSSGTSGFQETQYF
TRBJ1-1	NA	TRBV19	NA	TGTGCCAGTAGTATATTTCCGGGGGACGGCACTGAAGCTTTCTTT	CASSIFPGDGTEAFF
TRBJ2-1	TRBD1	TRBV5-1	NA	TGCGCCAGCGGACCGGGACAGGGGAACAATGAGCAGTTCTTC	CASGPGQGNNEQFF
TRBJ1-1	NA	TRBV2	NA	TGTGCCAGCAGCAAGGGAGAGAACACTGAAGCTTTCTTT	CASSKGENTEAFF
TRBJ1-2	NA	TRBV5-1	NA	TGCGCCAGCAGCTTGGGGTCAGGGGCAGCTAGGTTTGGTGGCTACACCTTC	CASSLGSGAARFGGYTF
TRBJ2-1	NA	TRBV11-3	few	TGTGCCAGCAGCCACAACTTGGCAGGTGAGCAGTTCTTC	CASSHNLAGEQFF
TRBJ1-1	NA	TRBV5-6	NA	TGTGCCAGCAGCTTTGGGCAAATCATGAACACTGAAGCTTTCTTT	CASSFGQIMNTEAFF
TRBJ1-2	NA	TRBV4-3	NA	TGCGCCAGCAGCCAAGACAGGGGTAACTATGGCTACACCTTC	CASSQDRGNYGYTF
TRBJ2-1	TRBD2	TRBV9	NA	TGTGCCAGCAGCGTAGTTGGGACTAGCGGGAGGGCCATTTCTGTGGTTTACAATGAGCAGTTCTTC	CASSVVGTSGRAISVVYNEQFF
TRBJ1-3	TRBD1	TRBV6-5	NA	TGTGCCAGCAGAGGGACAGGGAACACCATATATTTT	CASRGTGNTIYF
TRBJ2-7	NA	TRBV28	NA	TGTGCCAGCAGTTGGGGTTCTAGGGGCTACGAGCAGTACTTC	CASSWGSRGYEQYF
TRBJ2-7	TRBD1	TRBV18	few	TGTGCCAGCTCCCCGACAGGGGGCATCTACGAGCAGTACTTC	CASSPTGGIYEQYF
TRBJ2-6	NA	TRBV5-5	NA	TGTGCCAGCAGCTTGGGAGTCTCTGGGGCCAACGTCCTGACTTTC	CASSLGVSGANVLTF
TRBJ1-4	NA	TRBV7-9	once	TGTGCCAGCAGCTTATCATTCACAGGGTCTGAAAAACTGTTTTTT	CASSLSFTGSEKLFF
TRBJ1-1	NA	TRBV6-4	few	TGTGCCAGCAGTCCCTACCTGAACACTGAAGCTTTCTTT	CASSPYLNTEAFF
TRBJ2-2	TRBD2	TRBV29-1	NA	TGCAGCGTTCGGACTAGCGGGAGGGCCGTGGCCGGGGAGCTGTTTTTT	CSVRTSGRAVAGELFF
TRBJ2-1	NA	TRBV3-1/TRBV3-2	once	TGTGCCAGCAGCCAGAGGGGGAGTCCCTACAATGAGCAGTTCTTC	CASSQRGSPYNEQFF
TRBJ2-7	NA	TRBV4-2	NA	TGTGCCAGCAGCCAAGAAGATACGTTGGGGCTAGTACAGTACTTC	CASSQEDTLGLVQYF
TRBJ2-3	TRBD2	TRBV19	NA	TGTGCCAGTAGTATGGTCGGGGGGACAGATACGCAGTATTTT	CASSMVGGTDTQYF
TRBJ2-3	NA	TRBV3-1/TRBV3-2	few	TGTGCCAGCAGCCAAGCGTGGACTAGCACAGATACGCAGTATTTT	CASSQAWTSTDTQYF
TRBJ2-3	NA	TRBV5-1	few	TGCGCCAGCAGGGGGCCTGGAAGCACAGATACGCAGTATTTT	CASRGPGSTDTQYF
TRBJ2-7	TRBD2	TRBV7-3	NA	TGTGCCAGCAGCTTCTCTAGCGGGAGTAGCGAGCAGTACTTC	CASSFSSGSSEQYF
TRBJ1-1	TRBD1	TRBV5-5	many	TGTGCCAGCAGCTTAACTCCGGGACAGGGGTTATCTTTCTTT	CASSLTPGQGLSFF
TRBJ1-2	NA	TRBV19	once	TGTGCCAGTAGTCCTAACGACCGGACAGATGGCTACACCTTC	CASSPNDRTDGYTF
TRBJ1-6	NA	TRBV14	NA	TGTGCCAGCAGCCAAGAGGGTTTTGGCAGGGCAAAACCACCCCTCCACTTT	CASSQEGFGRAKPPLHF
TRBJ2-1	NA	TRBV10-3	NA	TGTGCCATCAGTGCGCTAGTTGGCAATGAGCAGTTCTTC	CAISALVGNEQFF
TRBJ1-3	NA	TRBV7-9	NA	TGTGCCAGCAGCTTAGACGGGATCCTCTCTGGAAACACCATATATTTT	CASSLDGILSGNTIYF
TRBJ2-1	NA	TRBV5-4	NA	TGTGCCAGCAGCCTACCAAGGGGCTCACTCTCCAATGAGCAGTTCTTC	CASSLPRGSLSNEQFF
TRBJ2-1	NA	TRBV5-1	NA	TGCGCCAGCAGCTTGTATGGAGCTTCGAATGAGCAGTTCTTC	CASSLYGASNEQFF
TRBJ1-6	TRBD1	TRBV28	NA	TGTGCCAGCAGTACCAGGACAGGAGTGAATTCACCCCTCCACTTT	CASSTRTGVNSPLHF
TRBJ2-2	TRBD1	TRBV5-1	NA	TGCGCCAGCAGCTTGGGGACAGGGTCCGGGGAGCTGTTTTTT	CASSLGTGSGELFF
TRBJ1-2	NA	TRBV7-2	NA	TGTGCCAGCAGCTTAGGGGGGGGATACTATGGCTACACCTTC	CASSLGGGYYGYTF
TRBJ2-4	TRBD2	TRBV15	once	TGTGCCACCAGCAGAGTATTTAGCGGGAGCGGAAACATTCAGTACTTC	CATSRVFSGSGNIQYF
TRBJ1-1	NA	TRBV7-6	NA	TGTGCCAGCAGCCTGGACAGGAACACTGAAGCTTTCTTT	CASSLDRNTEAFF
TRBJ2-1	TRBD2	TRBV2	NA	TGTGCCAGCAGCCCCCTCGCGGGGGTTAACAATGAGCAGTTCTTC	CASSPLAGVNNEQFF
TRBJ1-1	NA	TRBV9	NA	TGTGCCAGCAGCGTAGTAACACAAAACACTGAAGCTTTCTTT	CASSVVTQNTEAFF
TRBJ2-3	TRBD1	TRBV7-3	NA	TGTGCCAGCAGCCTACGACAGGGTATAGATACGCAGTATTTT	CASSLRQGIDTQYF
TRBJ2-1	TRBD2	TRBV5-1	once	TGCGCCAGCAGCTTCACGGATGAACTAGCGGCGTACAATGAGCAGTTCTTC	CASSFTDELAAYNEQFF
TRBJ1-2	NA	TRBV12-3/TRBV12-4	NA	TGTGCCAGCAGTTCCATAGGACAGCACTACACCTTC	CASSSIGQHYTF
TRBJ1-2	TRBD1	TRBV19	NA	TGTGCCAGTACCCAAACAGGGGGGCACTATGGCTACACCTTC	CASTQTGGHYGYTF
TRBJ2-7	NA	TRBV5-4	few	TGTGCCAGCAGCTCTACCGAGTCTCGGGAGCAGTACTTC	CASSSTESREQYF
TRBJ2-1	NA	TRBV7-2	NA	TGTGCCAGCAGCTCATCCAGGACCAATAGCGGTAACCAGTTCTTC	CASSSSRTNSGNQFF